These 20 T cell receptor beta chains came from one sample sequenced in a study of T cells in Graves' hyperthyroidism and ophthalmopathy. TCR beta CDR3 region amplification was performed from RNA transcripts. The primer set for the first-round RT-PCR of the TCR CDR3 was HTBI. TCRdb reprocessed the multiplex PCR reads via MiXCR and lists one record per CDR3 protein. The sample includes about 400,000 distinct CDR3 sequences, about 16% of them seen just once. Sequenced: blood. The origin of the receptors is a woman aged 55-75 years with Graves' ophthalmopathy.

This chain joins TRBV30 and TRBJ2-1, with 14 bases matching TRBD2. Trimming took 2 bases from V and 12 from J; bases not matched to a gene: 9. CDR1 and CDR2 (germline): GTSNPN, SVGIG (reference sequence). The CDR3 has 15 residues. CDR3 residues: CAWSLGLAGASGQFF. The CDR3 nucleotides are TGTGCCTGGAGTTTGGGACTAGCGGGAGCTAGTGGGCAGTTCTTC.

This clonotype occurred a few times. The J gene is TRBJ2-3, the V gene TRBV7-6; the D is unclear. Per germline, CDR1 SGHVS and CDR2 FNYEAQ. CDR3 length: 14 residues. Trimming stripped 1 base from V and 0 bases from J, with 5 bases between. CDR3: CASSLEESTDTQYF. DNA of the CDR3: TGTGCCAGCAGCTTAGAGGAGAGCACAGATACGCAGTATTTT.

V gene TRBV9 combines with J gene TRBJ2-1; D assignment may be TRBD1 or TRBD2 (7 bases each). The germline V gene has CDR1 SGDLS and CDR2 YYNGEE. Trimming removed 3 bases at V and 4 bases at J, with 20 bases between. The CDR3 spans 17 residues. CDR3 amino acids: CASSASGGGGGYNEQFF. DNA for the CDR3: TGTGCCAGCAGCGCATCAGGGGGGGGAGGGGGGTACAATGAGCAGTTCTTC.

In its sample, this clonotype was seen a few times. The chain combines TRBV15 with TRBJ2-1; D uncertain. Trimming stripped 0 bases from V and 5 bases from J, with 11 bases between. Germline V gene lookup returns CDR1 LNHNV and CDR2 YYDKDF (reference sequence). This CDR3 is built from 15 residues. The CDR3 loop reads CATSRDRAGNNEQFF. CDR3 nucleotides: TGTGCCACCAGCAGAGATCGGGCAGGAAACAATGAGCAGTTCTTC. The full variable domain, its missing parts supplied by reference TRBV15 and TRBJ2-1, is DAMVIQNPRYQVTQFGKPVTLSCSQTLNHNVMYWYQQKSSQAPKLLFHYYDKDFNNEADTPDNFQSRRPNTSFCFLDIRSPGLGDTAMYLCATSRDRAGNNEQFFGPGTRLTVL.

This clonotype has just a few counts. One junction end disagrees with the germline gene, perhaps due to a read error. V is TRBV6-1 and J is TRBJ1-1; TRBD1 matches at 7 bases. CDR1 is MNHNS and CDR2 is SASEGT in the germline V gene. This CDR3 is built from 13 residues. CDR3 sequence (DNA): TGTGCCAGCAGTTATTCAGGACAGGAAAAGAAGCTCTTT. It encodes CASSYSGQEKKLF.

V is TRBV29-1 and J is TRBJ1-2, with 7 positions matching TRBD1. Germline-derived CDR1 and CDR2 are SQVTM and ANQGSEA. The V segment lost 0 bases and the J segment 6 bases; nucleotides outside the gene matches: 10. This CDR3 is built from 15 residues. The CDR3 DNA reads as TGCAGCGTTGAAGACCCAGACAGGGCCCGCGATGGCTACACCTTC. It specifies CSVEDPDRARDGYTF. Combining the CDR3 with reference TRBV29-1 and TRBJ1-2 gives the whole variable domain SAVISQKPSRDICQRGTSLTIQCQVDSQVTMMFWYRQQPGQSLTLIATANQGSEATYESGFVIDKFPISRPNLTFSTLTVSNMSPEDSSIYLCSVEDPDRARDGYTFGSGTRLTVV.

This chain joins TRBV7-3 and TRBJ2-2; 9 bases fit TRBD1. CDR1 is SGHTA and CDR2 is FQGTGA in the germline V gene. This CDR3 comprises 14 residues. V shed 8 bases and J 7 bases; nucleotides not matched to a gene: 8. The CDR3 region has the DNA TGTGCCAGCGGTCCACAGGGGGCAGGCGGGGAGCTGTTTTTT. It specifies CASGPQGAGGELFF. The variable domain in full, with the rest retrieved from reference TRBV7-3 and TRBJ2-2, is GAGVSQTPSNKVTEKGKYVELRCDPISGHTALYWYRQSLGQGPEFLIYFQGTGAADDSGLPNDRFFAVRPEGSVSTLKIQRTERGDSAVYLCASGPQGAGGELFFGEGSRLTVL.

At least ten counts were recorded for this clonotype. The CDR3 protein is CASSQDLGAGANVLTF. CDR3 sequence (DNA): TGTGCCAGCAGCCAAGATTTAGGGGCTGGGGCCAACGTCCTGACTTTC. The chain has TRBV3-1 and TRBJ2-6, with D tentatively TRBD1 (5 bases). This CDR3 contains 16 residues. Trimming took off 0 bases at V and 2 bases at J, with 8 bases between the two ends. CDR1 is LGHDT, CDR2 YNNKEL, per germline (reference sequence).

At least ten counts were recorded for this clonotype. The genes are TRBV28 and TRBJ2-3; 7 bases map to TRBD1. This CDR3 contains 13 residues. Germline V lookup: CDR1 MDHEN, CDR2 SYDVKM. Unmatched junction bases numbered 0, after V lost 5 bases and J lost 1 base. The CDR3 nucleotides read TGTGCCAGCAGTCAGGGGGGCACAGATACGCAGTATTTT. This translates into CASSQGGTDTQYF.

The chain uses TRBV7-2 and TRBJ2-7; D is ambiguous. V was shortened by 8 bases and J by 4 bases, with 15 bases between the two germline ends. The CDR3 has 13 residues. CDR1 SGHTA and CDR2 FQGNSA come from the germline V gene. CDR3: CASSLSKYYEQYF. The CDR3 DNA reads as TGTGCCAGCTCCTTGTCTAAATATTACGAGCAGTACTTC. Looking up the rest from reference TRBV7-2 and TRBJ2-7 gives the full variable domain: GAGVSQSPSNKVTEKGKDVELRCDPISGHTALYWYRQSLGQGLEFLIYFQGNSAPDKSGLPSDRFSAERTGGSVSTLTIQRTQQEDSAVYLCASSLSKYYEQYFGPGTRLTVT.

The gene calls are TRBV10-2 and TRBJ2-5, with D possibly being TRBD2 (6 bases). The CDR3 sequence is 15 residues long. V gave up 6 bases and J gave up 5 bases, with 19 bases separating them. In germline, CDR1 is WSHSY, CDR2 SAAADI. CDR3 sequence reads: CASSLGTSPRETQYF. CDR3 coding DNA: TGCGCCAGCAGCCTCGGGACTTCCCCGCGGGAGACCCAGTACTTC.

V is TRBV20-1 and J is TRBJ2-3, with TRBD2 matching over 10 bases. CDR1 and CDR2 from the germline V gene are DFQATT and SNEGSKA (reference sequence). The junction had 7 bases not matched to a gene; V was cut back by 5 bases and J by 2 bases. This CDR3 region has 15 residues. The CDR3 spells CSAGLAGAATDTQYF. In DNA form, the CDR3 reads TGCAGTGCTGGGCTAGCGGGAGCTGCCACAGATACGCAGTATTTT.

The chain has TRBV19 and TRBJ2-7, with D possibly being TRBD2 (5 bases). V dropped 5 bases and J dropped 6 bases, with 17 bases sitting between them. Looked up from germline, CDR1 is LNHDA and CDR2 is SQIVND (reference sequence). CDR3 length equals 14 residues. In nucleotides, the CDR3 is TGTGCCAGTAGTCCCCTACGGGGTTCGGGCGAGCAGTACTTC. Translated: CASSPLRGSGEQYF.

A note on this clonotype: A much larger clone lies a single base off, so this may be a read error. CDR3 nucleotides: TGTGCCAGCAGCATACTAGCGGGAGACAATGAGCAGTACTTC. This encodes CASSILAGDNEQYF. V and J are TRBV5-4 and TRBJ2-1, with TRBD2 matching over 11 bases. TRBJ2-7 explains the end of the DNA better; the J call may be wrong. This CDR3 region has 14 residues. The germline gives CDR1 SGHNT, CDR2 YYREEE (reference sequence).

In this sample, this clonotype turned up many times. V usage is TRBV28 and J usage is TRBJ2-5; 8 nucleotides agree with TRBD2. The germline V gene has CDR1 MDHEN and CDR2 SYDVKM. V was clipped by 5 bases and J by 1 base; unmatched bases: 9. This CDR3 region has 16 residues. Written as DNA, the CDR3 is TGTGCCAGCAGTGCAATGACGGGGGGGATCCAAGAGACCCAGTACTTC. Its protein is CASSAMTGGIQETQYF.

At least ten counts were recorded for this clonotype. J is TRBJ1-4 and V is TRBV3-1, with D perhaps TRBD1 (5 bases). CDR1 and CDR2 from the germline V gene are LGHDT and YNNKEL (reference sequence). Trimming removed 0 bases from V and 5 bases from J, with 13 bases in between. This CDR3 spans 16 amino acids. CDR3 region: CASSQDLSRGNEKLFF. The DNA for the CDR3 is TGTGCCAGCAGCCAAGATCTTAGTAGGGGAAATGAAAAACTGTTTTTT.

This clonotype was counted at least ten times. The CDR3 DNA is TGCAGTGCTCTCGTGGTTGGACAGGGGGTTTCAACCTACGAGCAGTACTTC. This encodes CSALVVGQGVSTYEQYF. The chain carries TRBV20-1 and TRBJ2-7, with TRBD1 identical over 10 bases. The ends lost 5 bases at V and 2 bases at J; junction bases unmatched: 15. The CDR3 is 17 residues long. CDR1 is DFQATT and CDR2 is SNEGSKA in the germline V gene (reference sequence).

This clonotype was counted only a few times. V and J are TRBV29-1 and TRBJ2-3, with 7 bases matching TRBD2. The CDR3 length is 13 residues. V was pared by 5 bases and J by 1 base, with 3 bases of the junction left unmatched. Germline V gene data show CDR1 as SQVTM and CDR2 as ANQGSEA. CDR3 DNA sequence: TGCAGCGTTAGTCTAGCGGGCACAGATACGCAGTATTTT. Translating it yields CSVSLAGTDTQYF.

In its sample, this clonotype was seen many times. The chain recombines TRBV3-1 with TRBJ2-3; D unclear. V lost 3 bases and J lost 4, with 5 bases in between. The germline V gene encodes CDR1 LGHDT and CDR2 YNNKEL (reference sequence). The CDR3 totals 12 residues. The CDR3 DNA is TGTGCCAGCAGCCACTTCCCAGATACGCAGTATTTT. Translated, it gives CASSHFPDTQYF.

This clonotype was seen only a few times. This sequence may be a read error, since a much larger clone differs from it by one base. The chain joins TRBV20-1 to TRBJ2-7; perhaps D is TRBD1 or TRBD2 (6 bases each). CDR3 length: 16 residues. CDR1 is DFQATT, CDR2 SNEGSKA, per germline (reference sequence). This chain's CDR3 is CGARGRGGPGGLEQYF. The CDR3 nucleotides read TGCGGTGCTAGAGGTCGAGGGGGGCCAGGAGGGCTCGAGCAGTACTTC.